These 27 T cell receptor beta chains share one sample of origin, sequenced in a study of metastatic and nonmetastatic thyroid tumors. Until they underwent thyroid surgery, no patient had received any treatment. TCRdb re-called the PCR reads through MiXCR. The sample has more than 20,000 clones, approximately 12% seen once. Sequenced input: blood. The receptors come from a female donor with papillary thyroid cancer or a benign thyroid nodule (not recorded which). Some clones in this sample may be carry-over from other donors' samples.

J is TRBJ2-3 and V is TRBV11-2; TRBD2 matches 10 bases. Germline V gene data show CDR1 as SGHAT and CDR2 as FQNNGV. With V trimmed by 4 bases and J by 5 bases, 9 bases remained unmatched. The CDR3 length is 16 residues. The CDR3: CASSSTSGCPGDTQYF. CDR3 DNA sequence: TGTGCCAGCAGCTCGACTAGCGGGTGTCCTGGAGATACGCAGTATTTT.

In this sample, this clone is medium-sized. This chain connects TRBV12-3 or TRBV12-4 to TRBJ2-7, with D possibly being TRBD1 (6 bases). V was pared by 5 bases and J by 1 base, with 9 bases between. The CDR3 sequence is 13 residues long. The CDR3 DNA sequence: TGTGCCAGCAGTACCACAGGGTCCTACGAGCAGTACTTC. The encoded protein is CASSTTGSYEQYF.

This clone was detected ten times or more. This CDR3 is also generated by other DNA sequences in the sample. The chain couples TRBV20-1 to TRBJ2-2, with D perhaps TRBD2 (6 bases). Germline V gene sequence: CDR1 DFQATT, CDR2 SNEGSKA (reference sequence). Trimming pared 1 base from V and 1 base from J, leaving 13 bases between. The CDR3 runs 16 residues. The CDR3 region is CSARVPWRENTGELFF. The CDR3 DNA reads TGCAGTGCTAGAGTTCCCTGGCGGGAGAACACCGGGGAGCTGTTTTTT.

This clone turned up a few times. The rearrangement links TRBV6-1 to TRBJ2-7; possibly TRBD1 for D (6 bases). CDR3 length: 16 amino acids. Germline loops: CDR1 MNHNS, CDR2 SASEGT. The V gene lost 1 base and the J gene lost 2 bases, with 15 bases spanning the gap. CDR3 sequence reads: CASSEEGGTVAYEQYF. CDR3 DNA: TGTGCCAGCAGTGAAGAAGGGGGTACAGTGGCCTACGAGCAGTACTTC.

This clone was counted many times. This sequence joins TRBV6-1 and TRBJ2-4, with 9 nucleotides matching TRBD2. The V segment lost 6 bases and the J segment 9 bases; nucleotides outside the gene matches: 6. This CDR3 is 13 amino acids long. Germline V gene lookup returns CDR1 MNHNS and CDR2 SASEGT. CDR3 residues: CASRPGLASIQYF. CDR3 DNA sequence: TGTGCCAGCAGGCCGGGACTAGCTAGCATTCAGTACTTC.

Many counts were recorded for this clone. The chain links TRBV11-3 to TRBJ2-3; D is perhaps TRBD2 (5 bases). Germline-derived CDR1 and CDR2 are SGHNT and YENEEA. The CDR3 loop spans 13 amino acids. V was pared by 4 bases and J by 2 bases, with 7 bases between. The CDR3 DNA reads TGTGCCAGCAGCTCGGACTTCACAGATACGCAGTATTTT. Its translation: CASSSDFTDTQYF.

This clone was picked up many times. DNA of the CDR3: TGCAGTGCTAGTTGGGACTACACTGAAGCTTTCTTT. Translated, it gives CSASWDYTEAFF. This sequence joins TRBV20-1 and TRBJ1-1; a weak D match, TRBD1 (5 bases). The V and J ends lost 3 bases and 3 bases respectively, with 8 bases between them. Germline V lookup: CDR1 DFQATT, CDR2 SNEGSKA (reference sequence). This CDR3 comprises 12 residues.

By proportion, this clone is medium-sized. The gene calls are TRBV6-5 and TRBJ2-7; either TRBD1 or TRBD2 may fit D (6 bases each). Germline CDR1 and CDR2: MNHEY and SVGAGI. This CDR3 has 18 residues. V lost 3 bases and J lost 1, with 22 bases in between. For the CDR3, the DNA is TGTGCCAGCAGTTATCTATATCGTGGGGGGCCCCTTTCCTACGAGCAGTACTTC. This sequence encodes CASSYLYRGGPLSYEQYF.

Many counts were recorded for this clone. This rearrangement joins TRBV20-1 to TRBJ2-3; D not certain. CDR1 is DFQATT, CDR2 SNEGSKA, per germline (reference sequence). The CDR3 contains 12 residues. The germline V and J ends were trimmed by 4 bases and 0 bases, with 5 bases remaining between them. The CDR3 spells CSAMGSTDTQYF. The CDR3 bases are TGCAGTGCTATGGGCAGCACAGATACGCAGTATTTT.

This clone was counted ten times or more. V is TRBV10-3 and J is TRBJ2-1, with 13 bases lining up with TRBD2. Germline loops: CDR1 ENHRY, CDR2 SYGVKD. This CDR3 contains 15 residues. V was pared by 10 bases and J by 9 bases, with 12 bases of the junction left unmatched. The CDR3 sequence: CATATSGRFGGEQFF. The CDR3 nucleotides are TGTGCCACCGCGACTAGCGGGAGGTTTGGTGGTGAGCAGTTCTTC.

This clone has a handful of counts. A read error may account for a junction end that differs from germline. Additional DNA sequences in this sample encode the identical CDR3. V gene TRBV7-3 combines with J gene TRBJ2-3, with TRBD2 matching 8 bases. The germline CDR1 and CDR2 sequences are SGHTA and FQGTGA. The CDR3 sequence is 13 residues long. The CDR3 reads CASSLSGGDTQYF. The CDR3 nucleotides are TGTGCTAGCAGCTTATCGGGGGGGGATACGCAGTATTTT.

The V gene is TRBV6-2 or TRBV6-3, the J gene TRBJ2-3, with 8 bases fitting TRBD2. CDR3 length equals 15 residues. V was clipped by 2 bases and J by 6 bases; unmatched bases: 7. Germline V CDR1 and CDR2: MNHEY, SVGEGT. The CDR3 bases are TGTGCCAGCAGTTACCGAGCGGGAGTTGGTGATACGCAGTATTTT. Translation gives CASSYRAGVGDTQYF.

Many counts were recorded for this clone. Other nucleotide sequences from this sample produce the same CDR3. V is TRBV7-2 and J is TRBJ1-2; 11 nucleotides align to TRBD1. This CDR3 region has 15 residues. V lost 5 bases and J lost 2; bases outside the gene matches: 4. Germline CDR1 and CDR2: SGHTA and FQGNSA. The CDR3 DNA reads TGTGCCAGCAGCCCTTGGACAGGGGGCAACTATGGCTACACCTTC. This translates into CASSPWTGGNYGYTF.

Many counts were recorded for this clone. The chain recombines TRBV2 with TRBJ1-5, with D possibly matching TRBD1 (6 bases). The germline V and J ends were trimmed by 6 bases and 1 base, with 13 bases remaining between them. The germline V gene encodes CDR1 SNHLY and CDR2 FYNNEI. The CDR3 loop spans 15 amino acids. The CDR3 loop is CASSPTRGSNQPQHF. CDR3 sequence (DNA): TGTGCCAGCAGCCCGACGAGGGGGAGCAATCAGCCCCAGCATTTT.

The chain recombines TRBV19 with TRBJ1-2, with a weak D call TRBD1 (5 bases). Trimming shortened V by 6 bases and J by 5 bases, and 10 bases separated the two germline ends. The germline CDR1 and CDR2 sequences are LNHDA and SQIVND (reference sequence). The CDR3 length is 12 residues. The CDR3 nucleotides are TGTGCCAGTAGGGGAGACAGTTATGGCTACACCTTC. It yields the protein CASRGDSYGYTF.

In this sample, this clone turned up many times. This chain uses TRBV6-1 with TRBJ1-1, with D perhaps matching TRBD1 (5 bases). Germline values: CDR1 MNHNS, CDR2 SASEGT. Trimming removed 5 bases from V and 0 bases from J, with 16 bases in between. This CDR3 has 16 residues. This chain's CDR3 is CASSPWDRSLNTEAFF. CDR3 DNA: TGTGCCAGCAGTCCCTGGGACCGATCGTTGAACACTGAAGCTTTCTTT.

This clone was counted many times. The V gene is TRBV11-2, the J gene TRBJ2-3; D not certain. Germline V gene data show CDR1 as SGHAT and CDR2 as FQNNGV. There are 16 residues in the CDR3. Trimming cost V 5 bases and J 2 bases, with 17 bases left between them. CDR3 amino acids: CASSAYRTGSTDTQYF. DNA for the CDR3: TGTGCCAGCAGCGCATACCGGACGGGTTCCACAGATACGCAGTATTTT.

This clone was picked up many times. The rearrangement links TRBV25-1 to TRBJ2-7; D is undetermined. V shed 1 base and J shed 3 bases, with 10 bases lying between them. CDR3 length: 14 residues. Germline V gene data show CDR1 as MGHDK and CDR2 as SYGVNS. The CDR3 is CASSEFGSLYEQYF. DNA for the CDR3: TGTGCCAGCAGTGAATTTGGGTCCCTCTACGAGCAGTACTTC.

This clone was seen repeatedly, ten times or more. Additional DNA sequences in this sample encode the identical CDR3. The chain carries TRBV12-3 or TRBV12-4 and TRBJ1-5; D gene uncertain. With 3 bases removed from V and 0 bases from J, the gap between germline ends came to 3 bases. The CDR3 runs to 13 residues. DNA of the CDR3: TGTGCCAGCAGTTTGGGTAGCAATCAGCCCCAGCATTTT. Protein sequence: CASSLGSNQPQHF.

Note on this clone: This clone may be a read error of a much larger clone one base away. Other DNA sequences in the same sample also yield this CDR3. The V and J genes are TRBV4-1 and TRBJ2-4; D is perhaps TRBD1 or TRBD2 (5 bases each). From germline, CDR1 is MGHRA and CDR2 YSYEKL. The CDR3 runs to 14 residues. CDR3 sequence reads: CASSHSGPTNIQYF. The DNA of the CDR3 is TGCGCCAGCAGCCACTCGGGGCCAACAAACATTCAGTATTTC.

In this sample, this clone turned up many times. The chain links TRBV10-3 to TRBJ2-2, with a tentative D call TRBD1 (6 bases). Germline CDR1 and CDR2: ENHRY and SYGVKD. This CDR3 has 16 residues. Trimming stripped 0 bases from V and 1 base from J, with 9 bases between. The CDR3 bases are TGTGCCATCAGTGAGTCGAGGGGGTGGAACACCGGGGAGCTGTTTTTT. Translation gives CAISESRGWNTGELFF.

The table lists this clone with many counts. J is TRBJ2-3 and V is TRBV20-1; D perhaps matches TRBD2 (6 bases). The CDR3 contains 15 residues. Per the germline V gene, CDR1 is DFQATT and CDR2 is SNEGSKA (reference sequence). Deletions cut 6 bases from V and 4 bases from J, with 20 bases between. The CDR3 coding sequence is TGCAGTGCCGGATCGGCGGGGCGCAAATCAGATACGCAGTATTTT. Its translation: CSAGSAGRKSDTQYF.

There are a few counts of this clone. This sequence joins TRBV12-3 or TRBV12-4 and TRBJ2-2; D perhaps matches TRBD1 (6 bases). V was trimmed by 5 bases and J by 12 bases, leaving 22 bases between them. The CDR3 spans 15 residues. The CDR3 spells CASSPTALTGPKLFF. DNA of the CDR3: TGTGCCAGCAGTCCTACCGCATTGACAGGCCCGAAGCTGTTTTTT.

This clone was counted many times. The chain's CDR3 is CASSLERVQPQHF. The CDR3 bases are TGTGCCAGCAGCTTAGAAAGGGTTCAGCCCCAGCATTTT. The V gene is TRBV7-2, the J gene TRBJ1-5; D unclear. CDR1 and CDR2 from the germline V gene are SGHTA and FQGNSA. This CDR3 spans 13 amino acids. V dropped 1 base and J dropped 6 bases, with 7 bases sitting between them.

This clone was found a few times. CDR3: CASGLATRAGPSQQYF. The CDR3 DNA follows: TGTGCTAGTGGTTTGGCCACCCGGGCCGGGCCGTCCCAGCAGTACTTC. The chain recombines TRBV12-5 with TRBJ2-7; D ambiguous. The V gene lost 1 base and the J gene lost 8 bases, with 21 bases spanning the gap. Germline loops: CDR1 LGHNT, CDR2 FRNRAP. The CDR3 contains 16 residues.

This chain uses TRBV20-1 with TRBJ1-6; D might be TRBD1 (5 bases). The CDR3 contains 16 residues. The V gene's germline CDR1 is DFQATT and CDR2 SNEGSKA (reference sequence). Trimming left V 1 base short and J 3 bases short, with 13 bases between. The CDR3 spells CSARVTGTNYNSPLHF. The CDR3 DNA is TGCAGTGCTAGAGTCACCGGGACCAACTATAATTCACCCCTCCACTTT.

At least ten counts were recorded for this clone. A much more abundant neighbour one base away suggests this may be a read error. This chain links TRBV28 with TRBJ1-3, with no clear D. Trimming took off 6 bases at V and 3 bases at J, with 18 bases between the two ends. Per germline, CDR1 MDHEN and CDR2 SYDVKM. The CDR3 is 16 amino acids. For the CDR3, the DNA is TGTGCCAGCAGCCCTACCCAGGTGACGGGTGGAAACACCATATATTTT. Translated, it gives CASSPTQVTGGNTIYF.